A selection of T cell receptor beta chains follows, all from one sample in a study of CD8+ T cells in alopecia areata. Here immunoSEQ multiplex PCR was the method, and the copy in TCRdb shows in-frame clones only, minus some. The table includes about 180,000 clones, around 51% detected once. This specimen was CD8+ T cells sorted from blood, taken at week 52, from a patient treated with tofacitinib. The receptors stem from a human donor with alopecia areata. The CDR3 runs from the conserved cysteine through the conserved F or W. D genes are given only for firm matches. Where a row states a size, it is once, few, many or the class of an expanded clone; other rows omit it.

>NA|TRBV19|TRBJ1-5|NA
CASRDTNQPQHF
TGTGCCTCCCGGGACACCAATCAGCCCCAGCATTTT
>NA|TRBV29-1|TRBJ2-1|NA
CSGRTDEQFF
TGCAGCGGGCGTACGGATGAGCAGTTCTTC
>NA|TRBV7-2|TRBJ2-7|NA
CASSLEQGSSYEQYF
TGTGCCAGCAGCTTAGAGCAGGGGAGCTCCTACGAGCAGTACTTC
>TRBD1|TRBV27|TRBJ2-7|NA
CASSFAPGTGVYEQYF
TGTGCCAGCAGTTTCGCCCCCGGGACAGGGGTGTACGAGCAGTACTTC
>NA|TRBV29-1|TRBJ2-1|NA
CSVGENEQFF
TGCAGCGTTGGGGAGAATGAGCAGTTCTTC
>NA|TRBV5-6|TRBJ1-4|NA
CASSSGPLELFF
TGTGCCAGCAGCTCCGGACCTTTGGAACTGTTTTTT
>NA|TRBV10-2|TRBJ2-7|NA
CATQGGLGEQYF
TGCGCCACCCAGGGGGGCTTGGGGGAGCAGTACTTC
>NA|TRBV19|TRBJ2-6|NA
CASSIAQAGLGANVLTF
TGTGCCAGTAGTATAGCACAGGCTGGGCTTGGGGCCAACGTCCTGACTTTC
>NA|TRBV4-2|TRBJ2-7|NA
CASSQDRDGDYEQYF
TGTGCCAGCAGCCAAGACCGGGACGGAGACTACGAGCAGTACTTC
>NA|TRBV2|TRBJ1-6|NA
CASSEALLTNSPLHF
TGTGCCAGCAGTGAAGCGCTGTTGACCAATTCACCCCTCCACTTT
>NA|TRBV29-1|TRBJ1-2|few
CSARDNDGYTF
TGCAGCGCAAGGGACAACGATGGCTACACCTTC
>NA|TRBV9|TRBJ2-2|few
CASSVENTGELFF
TGTGCCAGCAGCGTAGAGAACACCGGGGAGCTGTTTTTT
>NA|TRBV10-3|TRBJ1-1|few
CAINPDVNTEAFF
TGTGCCATCAATCCTGACGTGAACACTGAAGCTTTCTTT
>NA|TRBV5-1|TRBJ1-1|NA
CASSLDRRNTEAFF
TGCGCCAGCAGCTTGGACAGGAGGAACACTGAAGCTTTCTTT
>NA|TRBV19|TRBJ2-7|few
CASSDRVSYEQYF
TGTGCCAGTAGTGACCGGGTCTCCTACGAGCAGTACTTC
>NA|TRBV5-1|TRBJ2-5|few
CASSWGDYQETQYF
TGCGCCAGCAGCTGGGGGGACTACCAAGAGACCCAGTACTTC
>NA|TRBV7-9|TRBJ1-2|NA
CASSLEVHGYTF
TGTGCCAGCAGCTTAGAGGTCCATGGCTACACCTTC
>NA|TRBV7-8|TRBJ2-7|NA
CASSLAPTGSYEQYF
TGTGCCAGCAGCTTAGCCCCGACAGGATCATACGAGCAGTACTTC
>NA|TRBV19|TRBJ1-2|NA
CASATTSTMSTRVNYGYTF
TGTGCCAGCGCCACTACCTCAACGATGTCTACGCGGGTTAACTATGGCTACACCTTC
>NA|TRBV29-1|TRBJ2-1|NA
CSVEGQNEQFF
TGCAGCGTTGAAGGGCAGAATGAGCAGTTCTTC
>NA|TRBV6-6|TRBJ1-1|NA
CASSLGTEAFF
TGTGCCAGCTCCCTGGGCACTGAAGCTTTCTTT
>NA|TRBV5-6|TRBJ2-2|NA
CAVTENTGELFF
TGTGCCGTGACAGAAAACACCGGGGAGCTGTTTTTT
>TRBD1|TRBV7-2|TRBJ1-5|once
CASSLGQASNQPQHF
TGTGCCAGCAGCTTGGGACAGGCTTCCAATCAGCCCCAGCATTTT
>NA|TRBV14|TRBJ1-4|few
CASSLPGSRIGKLFF
TGTGCCAGCAGCCTACCGGGATCCAGAATTGGAAAACTGTTTTTT
>TRBD2|TRBV5-6|TRBJ2-3|NA
CASSFGEAGGGGTQYF
TGTGCCAGCAGCTTTGGGGAAGCGGGGGGCGGTGGTACGCAGTATTTT
>TRBD1|TRBV14|TRBJ1-1|few
CASSLARGSGAFF
TGTGCCAGCAGCCTCGCCAGGGGGAGTGGAGCTTTCTTT
>NA|TRBV30|TRBJ2-3|NA
CAWRPNWYASDTQYF
TGTGCCTGGAGACCAAACTGGTACGCGTCAGATACGCAGTATTTT
>NA|TRBV2|TRBJ1-1|NA
CASSQWGLDTEAFF
TGTGCCAGCAGTCAGTGGGGGTTAGACACTGAAGCTTTCTTT
>NA|TRBV5-6|TRBJ2-7|NA
CASSLGAGVISYDEQYF
TGTGCCAGCAGCTTGGGGGCAGGGGTGATATCCTACGACGAGCAGTACTTC
>TRBD1|TRBV19|TRBJ2-5|NA
CASSRGQGETQYF
TGTGCCAGTAGCAGAGGACAGGGAGAGACCCAGTACTTC
>NA|TRBV4-1|TRBJ1-1|NA
CASSAHSGLGTNTEAFF
TGCGCCAGCAGCGCCCACAGTGGCCTTGGGACCAACACTGAAGCTTTCTTT
>NA|TRBV27|TRBJ2-7|once
CASSPDTRPYEQYF
TGTGCCAGCAGTCCTGACACACGACCCTACGAGCAGTACTTC
>NA|TRBV4-3|TRBJ1-6|NA
CASSQASGINSPLHF
TGCGCCAGCAGCCAAGCCTCAGGGATTAATTCACCCCTCCACTTT
>NA|TRBV13|TRBJ2-5|NA
CASSPRQQETQYF
TGTGCCAGCAGCCCAAGACAGCAAGAGACCCAGTACTTC
>NA|TRBV7-9|TRBJ2-7|NA
CASIPGSSYEQYF
TGTGCCAGCATCCCGGGGAGCTCCTACGAGCAGTACTTC
>NA|TRBV29-1|TRBJ2-5|NA
CSVRRRGRETQYF
TGCAGCGTCCGCCGGAGGGGTCGAGAGACCCAGTACTTC
>NA|TRBV11-2|TRBJ2-4|many
CASSLERRPENIQYF
TGTGCCAGCAGCTTAGAACGGCGGCCTGAAAACATTCAGTACTTC
>NA|TRBV15|TRBJ2-6|NA
CATTSGSSGANVLTF
TGTGCCACCACCTCAGGGTCCTCTGGGGCCAACGTCCTGACTTTC
>NA|TRBV9|TRBJ1-1|few
CASSATAMNTEAFF
TGTGCCAGCAGCGCTACAGCTATGAACACTGAAGCTTTCTTT
>NA|TRBV29-1|TRBJ1-1|few
CSVERGNTEAFF
TGCAGCGTTGAAAGGGGGAACACTGAAGCTTTCTTT
>NA|TRBV7-6|TRBJ1-2|NA
CASSLTGQGNGYTF
TGTGCCAGCAGCTTAACGGGGCAGGGGAATGGCTACACCTTC
>NA|TRBV4-3|TRBJ2-2|few
CASSQDLSTTITGELFF
TGCGCCAGCAGCCAAGATTTAAGCACAACGATCACCGGGGAGCTGTTTTTT
>TRBD1|TRBV5-1|TRBJ1-2|NA
CASSLGQGLLGGYTF
TGCGCCAGCAGCTTGGGACAGGGTCTTTTGGGTGGCTACACCTTC
>TRBD1|TRBV13|TRBJ1-6|few
CASSNGGTVPPLHF
TGTGCCAGCAGCAACGGGGGGACAGTTCCACCCCTCCACTTT
>NA|TRBV29-1|TRBJ2-3|NA
CSETTGTADTQYF
TGCAGCGAAACGACTGGCACGGCGGATACGCAGTATTTT
>TRBD2|TRBV5-4|TRBJ2-5|NA
CASSWGWASGEGEETQYF
TGTGCCAGCAGCTGGGGTTGGGCTAGCGGGGAGGGAGAAGAGACCCAGTACTTC
>TRBD2|TRBV7-9|TRBJ2-7|few
CASSASGGAGEQYF
TGTGCCAGCAGCGCGAGCGGGGGGGCCGGCGAGCAGTACTTC
>NA|TRBV11-2|TRBJ2-5|NA
CASSAPGGGPETQYF
TGTGCCAGCAGCGCACCCGGTGGGGGGCCAGAGACCCAGTACTTC
>TRBD2|TRBV7-3|TRBJ2-1|NA
CASSPSSGGDNEQFF
TGTGCCAGCAGCCCATCTAGCGGGGGGGACAATGAGCAGTTCTTC
>NA|TRBV29-1|TRBJ2-7|NA
CSVVRDGEQYF
TGCAGCGTTGTCCGGGACGGAGAGCAGTACTTC
>NA|TRBV6-5|TRBJ2-3|NA
CASKGITTDTQYF
TGTGCCAGCAAGGGGATTACCACAGATACGCAGTATTTT
>TRBD2|TRBV29-1|TRBJ2-1|NA
CSARGPSGVGDEQFF
TGCAGCGCTCGGGGCCCTAGCGGGGTGGGGGATGAGCAGTTCTTC
>NA|TRBV4-1|TRBJ2-7|NA
CASSIRTETAYEQYF
TGCGCCAGCAGCATAAGGACAGAGACGGCCTACGAGCAGTACTTC
>TRBD1|TRBV27|TRBJ2-7|NA
CASSLSWDRVYEQYF
TGTGCCAGCAGTTTATCGTGGGACAGAGTCTACGAGCAGTACTTC
>TRBD1|TRBV7-8|TRBJ2-1|many
CASSLEQGPYNEQFF
TGTGCCAGCAGCTTAGAACAGGGGCCCTACAATGAGCAGTTCTTC
>TRBD2|TRBV7-9|TRBJ2-1|few
CASSPRGSGGMNEQFF
TGTGCCAGCAGCCCTAGAGGCTCGGGAGGGATGAATGAGCAGTTCTTC
>NA|TRBV4-3|TRBJ2-5|NA
CASSQDQMGGQETQYF
TGCGCCAGCAGCCAAGATCAAATGGGGGGTCAAGAGACCCAGTACTTC
>TRBD1|TRBV5-6|TRBJ1-1|NA
CASSLGQGGTEAFF
TGTGCCAGCAGCTTGGGACAGGGTGGCACTGAAGCTTTCTTT
>NA|TRBV20-1|TRBJ2-7|few
CAIPSSYEQYF
TGCGCTATTCCGAGCTCCTACGAGCAGTACTTC
>NA|TRBV11-2|TRBJ1-1|NA
CASSPSRGPEAFF
TGTGCCAGCAGCCCGTCCAGAGGGCCTGAAGCTTTCTTT